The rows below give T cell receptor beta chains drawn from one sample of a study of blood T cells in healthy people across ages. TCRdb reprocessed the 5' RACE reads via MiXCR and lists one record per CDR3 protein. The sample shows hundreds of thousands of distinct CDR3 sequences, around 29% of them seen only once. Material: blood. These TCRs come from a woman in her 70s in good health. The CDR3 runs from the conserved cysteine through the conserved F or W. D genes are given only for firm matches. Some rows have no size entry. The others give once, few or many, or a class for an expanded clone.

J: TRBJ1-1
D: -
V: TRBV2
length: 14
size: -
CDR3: CASSEGGGNTEAFF
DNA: TGTGCCAGCAGTGAAGGTGGAGGGAACACTGAAGCTTTCTTT

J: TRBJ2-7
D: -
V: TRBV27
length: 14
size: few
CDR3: CASSLIGGWYEQYF
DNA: TGTGCCAGCAGTCTCATAGGGGGTTGGTACGAGCAGTACTTC

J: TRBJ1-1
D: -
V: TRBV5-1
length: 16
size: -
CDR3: CASTLRGGTLGTEAFF
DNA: TGCGCCAGCACCCTACGGGGGGGTACCCTGGGAACTGAAGCTTTCTTT

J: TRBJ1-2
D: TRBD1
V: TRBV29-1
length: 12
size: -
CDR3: CSVQGTGYGYTF
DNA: TGCAGCGTCCAAGGGACAGGTTATGGCTACACCTTC

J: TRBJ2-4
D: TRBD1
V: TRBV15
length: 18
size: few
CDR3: CATSRVDRVILAKNIQYF
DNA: TGTGCCACCAGCAGAGTTGACAGGGTTATCCTGGCCAAAAACATTCAGTACTTC

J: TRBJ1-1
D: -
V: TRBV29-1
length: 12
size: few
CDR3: CSFTQGGTEAFF
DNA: TGCAGCTTCACTCAGGGAGGCACTGAAGCTTTCTTT

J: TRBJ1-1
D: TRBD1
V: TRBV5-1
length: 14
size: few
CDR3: CASRPTGSNTEAFF
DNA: TGCGCCAGCAGACCGACAGGGTCGAACACTGAAGCTTTCTTT

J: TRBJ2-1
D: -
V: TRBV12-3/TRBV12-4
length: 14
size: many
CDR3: CASSLVRDRLVQFF
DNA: TGTGCCAGCAGTTTAGTGCGGGACCGTCTCGTGCAGTTCTTC

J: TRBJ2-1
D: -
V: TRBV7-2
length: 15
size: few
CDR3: CASSLSPDFNNEQFF
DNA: TGTGCCAGCAGCTTATCCCCGGACTTCAACAATGAGCAGTTCTTC

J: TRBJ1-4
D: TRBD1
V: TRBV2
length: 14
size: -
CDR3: CASGKGQGNEKLFF
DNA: TGTGCCAGCGGAAAGGGACAGGGGAATGAAAAACTGTTTTTT

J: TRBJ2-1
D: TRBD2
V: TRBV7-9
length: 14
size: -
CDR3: CASSVGGDYNEQFF
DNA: TGTGCCAGCAGCGTGGGAGGGGACTACAATGAGCAGTTCTTC

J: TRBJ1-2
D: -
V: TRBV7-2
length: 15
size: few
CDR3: CASSDYRATNYGYTF
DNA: TGTGCCAGCAGCGACTACAGAGCGACTAACTATGGCTACACCTTC

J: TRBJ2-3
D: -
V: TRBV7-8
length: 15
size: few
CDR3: CASSSQGGFTDTQYF
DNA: TGTGCCAGCAGCTCCCAAGGCGGGTTTACAGATACGCAGTATTTT

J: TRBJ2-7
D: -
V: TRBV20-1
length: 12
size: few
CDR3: CSARGEGYEQYF
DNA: TGCAGTGCTAGAGGTGAAGGTTACGAGCAGTACTTC

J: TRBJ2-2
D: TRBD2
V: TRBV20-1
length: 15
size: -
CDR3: CSARLSGMNTGELFF
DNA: TGCAGTGCTAGGCTTAGCGGGATGAACACCGGGGAGCTGTTTTTT

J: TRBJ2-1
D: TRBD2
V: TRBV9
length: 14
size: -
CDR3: CASSVGRELNEQFF
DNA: TGTGCCAGCAGCGTAGGGCGGGAGCTTAATGAGCAGTTCTTC

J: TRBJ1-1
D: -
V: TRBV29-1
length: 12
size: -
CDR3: CSVEGGWTEAFF
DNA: TGCAGCGTTGAAGGGGGCTGGACTGAAGCTTTCTTT

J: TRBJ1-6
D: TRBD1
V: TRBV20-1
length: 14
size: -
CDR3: CSAPWGTGESPLHF
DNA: TGCAGTGCTCCTTGGGGGACAGGAGAGTCACCCCTCCACTTT

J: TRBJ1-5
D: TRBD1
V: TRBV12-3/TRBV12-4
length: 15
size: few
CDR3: CASRPDRGPHQPQHF
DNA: TGTGCCAGCAGACCCGACAGGGGGCCCCATCAGCCCCAGCATTTT

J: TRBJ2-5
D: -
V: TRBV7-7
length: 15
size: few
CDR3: CASSLEDRLAETQYF
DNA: TGTGCTAGCAGCTTAGAAGATAGGCTAGCGGAGACCCAGTACTTC

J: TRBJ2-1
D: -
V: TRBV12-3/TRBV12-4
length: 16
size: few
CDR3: CASSPGLGSIYNEQFF
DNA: TGTGCCAGCAGCCCTGGGTTAGGGAGTATCTACAATGAGCAGTTCTTC

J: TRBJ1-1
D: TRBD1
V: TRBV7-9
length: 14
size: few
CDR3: CASSPTGVVTEAFF
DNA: TGTGCCAGCAGCCCTACAGGGGTGGTCACTGAAGCTTTCTTT

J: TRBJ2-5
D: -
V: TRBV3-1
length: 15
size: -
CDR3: CASSQGSREQETQYF
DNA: TGTGCCAGCAGCCAAGGATCGCGGGAACAAGAGACCCAGTACTTC

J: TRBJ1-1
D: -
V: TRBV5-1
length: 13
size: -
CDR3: CASSFATNTEAFF
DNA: TGCGCCAGCAGCTTTGCCACCAACACTGAAGCTTTCTTT

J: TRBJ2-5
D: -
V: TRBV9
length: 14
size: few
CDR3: CASSLEGFQETQYF
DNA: TGTGCCAGCAGCCTAGAGGGGTTCCAAGAGACCCAGTACTTC

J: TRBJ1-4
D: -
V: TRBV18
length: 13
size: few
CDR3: CASSPTRNEKLFF
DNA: TGTGCCAGCTCACCGACAAGAAATGAAAAACTGTTTTTT

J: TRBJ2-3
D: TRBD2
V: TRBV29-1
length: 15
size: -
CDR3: CSVGLAGVLTDTQYF
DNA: TGCAGCGTTGGGCTAGCGGGAGTTCTAACAGATACGCAGTATTTT

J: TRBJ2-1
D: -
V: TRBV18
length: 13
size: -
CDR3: CASFDSGYNEQFF
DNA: TGTGCCAGCTTCGACTCCGGTTACAATGAGCAGTTCTTC

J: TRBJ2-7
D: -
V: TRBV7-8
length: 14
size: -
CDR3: CASSLRNPAYEQYF
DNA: TGTGCCAGCAGCCTAAGGAATCCCGCCTACGAGCAGTACTTC

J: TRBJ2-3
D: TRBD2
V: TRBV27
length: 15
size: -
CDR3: CASSSQAGVTDTQYF
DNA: TGTGCCAGCAGTTCTCAAGCGGGAGTCACAGATACGCAGTATTTT